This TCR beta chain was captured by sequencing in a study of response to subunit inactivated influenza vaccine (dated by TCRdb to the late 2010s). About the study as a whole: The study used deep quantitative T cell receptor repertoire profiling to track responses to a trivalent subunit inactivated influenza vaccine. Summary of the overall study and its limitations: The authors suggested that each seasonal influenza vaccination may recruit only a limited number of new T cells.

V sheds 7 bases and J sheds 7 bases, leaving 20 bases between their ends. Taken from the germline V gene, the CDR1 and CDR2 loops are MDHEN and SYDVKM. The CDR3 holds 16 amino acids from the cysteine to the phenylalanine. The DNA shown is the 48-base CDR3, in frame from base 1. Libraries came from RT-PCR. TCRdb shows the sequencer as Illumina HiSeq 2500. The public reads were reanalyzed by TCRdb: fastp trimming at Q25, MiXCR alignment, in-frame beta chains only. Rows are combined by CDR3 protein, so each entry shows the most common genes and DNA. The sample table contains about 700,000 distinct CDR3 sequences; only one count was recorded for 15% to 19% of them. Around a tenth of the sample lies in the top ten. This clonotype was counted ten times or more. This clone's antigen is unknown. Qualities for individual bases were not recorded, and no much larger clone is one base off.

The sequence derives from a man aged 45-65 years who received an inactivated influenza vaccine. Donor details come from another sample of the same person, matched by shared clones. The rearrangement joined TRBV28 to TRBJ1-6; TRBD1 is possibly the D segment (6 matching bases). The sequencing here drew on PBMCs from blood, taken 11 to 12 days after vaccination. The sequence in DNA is TGTGCCAGCACGCCCGAGGGGGGTTTGGTGAATTCACCCCTCCACTTT. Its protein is CASTPEGGLVNSPLHF.